What follows are 31 T cell receptor beta chains derived from one specimen sequenced in a study of blood T cell repertoires in COVID-19. Repertoires were generated with immunoSEQ multiplex PCR, while TCRdb's copy carries only in-frame clones and drops some. This repertoire shows 40,000 or so clones, around four fifths found once; its top ten account for approximately 1.6%. The sequenced sample consisted of peripheral blood. These receptors were taken from a man in his 60s with COVID-19, enrolled during active disease.

This clone has only one observation. The chain is built from TRBV6-1 and TRBJ2-3, with 10 bases identical to TRBD2. CDR3 size: 16 residues. Germline CDR1 reads MNHNS; CDR2 reads SASEGT. The trim removed 2 bases at V and 5 bases at J, leaving 7 bases unmatched. CDR3 bases: TGTGCCAGCAGTGAATCAGCGGGAGGGAACGTAGATACGCAGTATTTT. Protein: CASSESAGGNVDTQYF.

The rearrangement links TRBV19 to TRBJ1-5; unclear D gene. The CDR3 covers 12 residues. CDR1 and CDR2 (germline): LNHDA, SQIVND (reference sequence). V lost 4 bases to trimming and J lost 4 bases, with 5 bases between them. The DNA of the CDR3 is TGTGCCAGTAGTAGGCAAAATCAGCCCCAGCATTTT. It yields the protein CASSRQNQPQHF.

The V gene is TRBV4-2, the J gene TRBJ1-4; possible D gene TRBD1, 5 bases. The CDR3 consists of 16 residues. The V end was cut by 0 bases, the J end by 8 bases, with 16 bases between. The V gene's germline CDR1 is LGHNA and CDR2 YNFKEQ. In DNA form, the CDR3 reads TGTGCCAGCAGCCAAGAGTCAAGGCAGGGAGGAGAAAAACTGTTTTTT. This gives the protein CASSQESRQGGEKLFF.

J is TRBJ1-5 and V is TRBV6-5; D call uncertain. CDR3 length: 14 residues. The ends were cut back, 6 bases at V and 0 bases at J, with 9 bases in the middle. Germline CDR1 and CDR2: MNHEY and SVGAGI. The CDR3 loop reads CASRTEDSNQPQHF. The CDR3 DNA reads as TGTGCCAGCAGGACGGAGGATAGCAATCAGCCCCAGCATTTT.

The rearrangement joins TRBV6-5 to TRBJ1-4, with D maybe TRBD1 (5 bases). Germline V gene lookup returns CDR1 MNHEY and CDR2 SVGAGI. Trimming left V 8 bases short and J 8 bases short, with 12 bases between. CDR3 length: 12 residues. CDR3 sequence reads: CASRTRREKLFF. Written as DNA, the CDR3 is TGTGCCAGCCGGACACGGCGGGAAAAACTGTTTTTT.

The gene calls are TRBV4-2 and TRBJ1-6; the D is unclear. Germline V CDR1 and CDR2: LGHNA, YNFKEQ. V was trimmed by 4 bases and J by 5 bases, leaving 9 bases between them. There are 14 residues in the CDR3. CDR3 residues: CASSRTGNNSPLHF. Here the CDR3 DNA reads TGTGCCAGCAGCCGGACGGGGAATAATTCACCCCTCCACTTT.

The chain links TRBV6-6 to TRBJ1-1; 9 nucleotides match TRBD1. Unmatched junction bases numbered 11, after V lost 6 bases and J lost 12 bases. Germline lookup yields CDR1 MNHNY and CDR2 SVGAGI (reference sequence). This CDR3 comprises 13 residues. The CDR3 bases are TGTGCCAGCAGATCCCCGACAGGGGGTTCCACTTTCTTT. This sequence encodes CASRSPTGGSTFF.

The J gene is TRBJ2-1, the V gene TRBV6-5, with 14 bases identical to TRBD2. CDR1 and CDR2 (germline): MNHEY, SVGAGI. The CDR3 runs 15 residues. Germline trimming cut 6 bases from V and 10 bases from J; bases unmatched to any gene: 8. In DNA, the CDR3 is TGTGCCAGCAGCCCCGGGACTAGCGGGAGAGGAGAGCAGTTCTTC. Its translation: CASSPGTSGRGEQFF.

The chain couples TRBV5-1 to TRBJ2-7, with 7 bases identical to TRBD2. CDR1 and CDR2 (germline): SGHRS, YFSETQ. The CDR3 sequence is 15 residues long. Trimming took 0 bases from V and 4 from J; bases not matched to a gene: 7. CDR3 DNA: TGCGCCAGCAGCTTGGCCGGGACTAACGCGTACGAGCAGTACTTC. Translated: CASSLAGTNAYEQYF.

A remark on this clone: Other DNA sequences in the sample encode the same CDR3. The chain joins TRBV5-8 to TRBJ2-1; D may be TRBD1 (6 bases). CDR1 and CDR2 (germline): SGHTS, YDEGEE. V was trimmed by 4 bases and J by 8 bases, leaving 19 bases between them. This CDR3 has 15 amino acids. The CDR3, as DNA: TGTGCCAGCAGCCTACTCGACAGGTCGAAAGATGAGCAGTTCTTC. Encoded protein: CASSLLDRSKDEQFF.

The chain has TRBV19 and TRBJ1-6; TRBD1 might be the D (5 bases). Germline CDR1 reads LNHDA; CDR2 reads SQIVND (reference sequence). The CDR3 totals 14 residues. V was trimmed by 7 bases and J by 11 bases, leaving 18 bases between them. The CDR3 DNA is TGTGCCAGTACCTCAGCCTCAGGGATGACACCCCTCCACTTT. Translation gives CASTSASGMTPLHF.

The chain links TRBV6-4 to TRBJ2-2, with 8 bases fitting TRBD1. The length of the CDR3 is 16 residues. With V trimmed by 2 bases and J by 4 bases, 6 bases remained unmatched. Germline V gives CDR1 MRHNA, CDR2 SNTAGT. In DNA form, the CDR3 reads TGTGCCAGCAGTGACCTGACAGGGGTTGGCACCGGGGAGCTGTTTTTT. Translating it yields CASSDLTGVGTGELFF.

The gene calls are TRBV6-5 and TRBJ1-1; no reliable D call. The CDR3 is made up of 14 amino acids. The germline gives CDR1 MNHEY, CDR2 SVGAGI. V lost 2 bases and J lost 0, with 7 bases in between. In nucleotides, the CDR3 is TGTGCCAGCAGTTACGCGAAACTGAACACTGAAGCTTTCTTT. Protein product: CASSYAKLNTEAFF.

The chain joins TRBV4-1 to TRBJ1-4; possibly TRBD1 for D (6 bases). The CDR3 runs 14 residues. V was clipped by 3 bases and J by 7 bases, with 12 bases between them. Germline-derived CDR1 and CDR2 are MGHRA and YSYEKL. CDR3 region: CASSQGPRGEKLFF. The DNA of the CDR3 is TGCGCCAGCAGCCAGGGCCCCAGGGGTGAAAAACTGTTTTTT.

The J gene is TRBJ2-3, the V gene TRBV3-1 (or the pseudogene TRBV3-2); the match to TRBD1 covers 8 bases. This CDR3 comprises 15 residues. Germline values: CDR1 LGHDT, CDR2 YNNKEL (reference sequence). Trimming at V came to 1 base and at J to 2 bases, leaving 2 bases not matched to a gene. For the CDR3, the DNA is TGTGCCAGCAGCCAAGGGACAGGGATCACAGATACGCAGTATTTT. This encodes CASSQGTGITDTQYF.

This chain uses TRBV10-3 with TRBJ2-7; 8 positions match TRBD1. The CDR3 loop spans 13 amino acids. Trimming cost V 6 bases and J 6 bases; bases outside gene matches: 7. The germline CDR1 and CDR2 sequences are ENHRY and SYGVKD. The CDR3, as DNA: TGTGCCATCAGGCGACAGGGGCCGGGCGAGCAGTACTTC. Encoded protein: CAIRRQGPGEQYF.

The chain recombines TRBV2 with TRBJ1-2; 9 positions agree with TRBD1. Germline assignment: CDR1 SNHLY and CDR2 FYNNEI. V was clipped by 5 bases and J by 8 bases; unmatched bases: 12. The CDR3 loop spans 15 amino acids. CDR3: CASSFRTGDGSGYTF. Written as DNA, the CDR3 is TGTGCCAGCAGTTTCAGGACAGGGGATGGGTCGGGCTACACCTTC.

The chain carries TRBV5-1 and TRBJ1-1; 8 bases match TRBD1. CDR1 SGHRS and CDR2 YFSETQ come from the germline V gene. CDR3 size: 13 residues. The V and J ends lost 4 bases and 8 bases, in that order; junction bases with no gene match: 7. The CDR3 protein is CASSHGTGLEAFF. CDR3 bases: TGCGCCAGCAGCCATGGGACAGGCCTAGAAGCTTTCTTT.

CDR3 region: CASSSGGLNTGELFF. CDR3 nucleotide sequence: TGCGCCAGCAGCTCAGGGGGTTTGAACACCGGGGAGCTGTTTTTT. The rearrangement joins TRBV5-1 to TRBJ2-2, with TRBD1 matching 7 bases. Germline values: CDR1 SGHRS, CDR2 YFSETQ. The ends lost 3 bases at V and 1 base at J; junction bases unmatched: 3. The CDR3 consists of 15 residues.

This chain joins TRBV30 and TRBJ2-3; a possible D gene is TRBD2 (6 bases). The V and J ends lost 0 bases and 7 bases respectively, with 17 bases between them. The CDR3 has 15 residues. The germline gives CDR1 GTSNPN, CDR2 SVGIG (reference sequence). The CDR3 loop is CAWSVLAPASNTQYF. The CDR3 coding sequence is TGTGCCTGGAGTGTTCTAGCGCCGGCATCTAATACGCAGTATTTT.

The rearrangement joins TRBV10-3 to TRBJ1-1, with unresolved D. CDR1 is ENHRY, CDR2 SYGVKD, per germline. Deletions cut 4 bases from V and 4 bases from J, with 4 bases between. There are 11 residues in the CDR3. The CDR3 DNA reads as TGTGCCATCAGTGGGAGCACTGAAGCTTTCTTT. Its protein is CAISGSTEAFF.

The chain is built from TRBV2 and TRBJ1-1, with 10 bases lining up with TRBD1. The CDR3 covers 14 residues. J lost 5 bases, V lost 6 bases, and 6 bases had no gene match. Germline CDR1 SNHLY, CDR2 FYNNEI. CDR3 sequence: CASSRDRGRTEAFF. DNA for the CDR3: TGTGCCAGCAGCCGGGACAGGGGTCGGACTGAAGCTTTCTTT.

The table lists this clone with a few counts. The chain employs TRBV5-4 and TRBJ2-7; 7 bases line up with TRBD2. This CDR3 contains 13 residues. The ends lost 6 bases at V and 2 bases at J; junction bases unmatched: 5. CDR1 is SGHNT and CDR2 is YYREEE in the germline V gene (reference sequence). In DNA, the CDR3 is TGTGCCAGCACCCCTGGGGGGGCCTACGAGCAGTACTTC. Amino acids: CASTPGGAYEQYF.

The V call is TRBV28, the J call TRBJ1-6; tentatively, D is TRBD1 (6 bases). The length of the CDR3 is 15 residues. Trimming cost V 6 bases and J 6 bases, with 15 bases left between them. The germline gives CDR1 MDHEN, CDR2 SYDVKM. The CDR3 region is CASSLVGQSNSPLHF. The CDR3 DNA follows: TGTGCCAGCAGCCTTGTCGGACAGTCTAATTCACCCCTCCACTTT.

The CDR3, as DNA: TGTGCCACCAGCAGAGATCTTGGCGGCCTAGCTGAAGCTTTCTTT. Its translation: CATSRDLGGLAEAFF. This rearrangement joins TRBV15 to TRBJ1-1; unclear D gene. The germline CDR1 and CDR2 sequences are LNHNV and YYDKDF (reference sequence). The CDR3 runs to 15 residues. V was pared by 0 bases and J by 6 bases, with 14 bases between.

This chain uses TRBV28 with TRBJ1-5; tentatively, D is TRBD1 (6 bases). The V end was cut by 5 bases, the J end by 4 bases, with 12 bases between. This CDR3 spans 14 amino acids. Germline loops: CDR1 MDHEN, CDR2 SYDVKM. The CDR3: CASSPGQFNQPQHF. In nucleotides, the CDR3 is TGTGCCAGCAGTCCCGGACAGTTTAATCAGCCCCAGCATTTT.

The genes are TRBV7-2 and TRBJ2-7, with TRBD2 as a possible D gene (6 bases). This CDR3 contains 13 residues. CDR1 SGHTA and CDR2 FQGNSA come from the germline V gene. Trimming left V 2 bases short and J 9 bases short, with 14 bases between. The CDR3 DNA reads as TGTGCCAGCAGCTTAATCATGGGAGGTGGGCAGTACTTC. It encodes CASSLIMGGGQYF.

Here the CDR3 reads CASSLVVAGNDEQYF. DNA for the CDR3: TGTGCCAGCAGCTTGGTGGTAGCGGGGAACGACGAGCAGTACTTC. The V call is TRBV5-4, the J call TRBJ2-7, with 8 bases that match TRBD2. The CDR3 has 15 residues. Germline trimming cut 0 bases from V and 5 bases from J; bases unmatched to any gene: 7. Germline V gene sequence: CDR1 SGHNT, CDR2 YYREEE (reference sequence).

The V gene is TRBV6-5, the J gene TRBJ1-6; unclear D gene. This CDR3 is 15 amino acids long. Trimming removed 4 bases from V and 7 bases from J, with 14 bases in between. Per the germline V gene, CDR1 is MNHEY and CDR2 is SVGAGI. The CDR3 reads CASSSRRRGNSPLHF. The CDR3 DNA follows: TGTGCCAGCAGTTCCCGCCGGAGAGGGAATTCACCCCTCCACTTT.

The CDR3 DNA reads TGTGCCACCAGCCGGTTGACAGGAGCTAACTCCTACGAGCAGTACTTC. Translating gives CATSRLTGANSYEQYF. This chain uses TRBV15 with TRBJ2-7; possible D gene TRBD1, 6 bases. Germline assignment: CDR1 LNHNV and CDR2 YYDKDF (reference sequence). CDR3 length: 16 amino acids. The ends were cut back, 5 bases at V and 0 bases at J, with 17 bases in the middle.

This clone has just one count. V and J are TRBV11-2 and TRBJ2-7; no clear D. V was shortened by 7 bases and J by 7 bases, with 11 bases between the two germline ends. CDR3 length equals 11 residues. CDR1 is SGHAT, CDR2 FQNNGV, per germline. The CDR3 is CASTPVREQYF. The CDR3, as DNA: TGTGCCAGCACGCCAGTCAGAGAGCAGTACTTC. Full variable domain (remainder filled in from reference TRBV11-2 and TRBJ2-7): EAGVAQSPRYKIIEKRQSVAFWCNPISGHATLYWYQQILGQGPKLLIQFQNNGVVDDSQLPKDRFSAERLKGVDSTLKIQPAKLEDSAVYLCASTPVREQYFGPGTRLTVT.